The 30 T cell receptor beta chains in this list originate from one sample, sequenced in a study of kidney transplant recipient with SARS-CoV-2 infection. TCRdb itself ran the reads through MiXCR, one entry per CDR3 protein. Of 200,000 to 250,000 distinct CDR3 sequences detected, roughly 26% appear once; the ten largest clones hold under 9.5%. This material consisted of a blood sample, taken at baseline and on day 111 from a kidney transplant recipient. These receptors were taken from a male patient between 25 and 40 years old who had COVID-19 and was a kidney transplant recipient. Certain T cells may be donor cells from the graft.

This clonotype was observed at least ten times. The rearrangement links TRBV20-1 to TRBJ2-1, with 9 bases identical to TRBD2. J lost 4 bases, V lost 3 bases, and 4 bases had no gene match. This CDR3 is built from 14 residues. Looked up from germline, CDR1 is DFQATT and CDR2 is SNEGSKA (reference sequence). The CDR3 DNA follows: TGCAGTGCTAGTCAGCGGGAGGTATACAATGAGCAGTTCTTC. This codes for CSASQREVYNEQFF.

This clonotype showed up many times. The rearrangement uses TRBV12-3 or TRBV12-4 and TRBJ1-2; D not resolved. The CDR3 runs 13 residues. Trimming stripped 3 bases from V and 5 bases from J, with 10 bases between. DNA of the CDR3: TGTGCCAGCAGTTTTACCAACCCATATGGCTACACCTTC. Translation gives CASSFTNPYGYTF.

On this clonotype: Since a much larger clone is just one base distant, this may be a read error. The chain has TRBV11-3 and TRBJ1-1; D unclear. The CDR3 loop spans 12 amino acids. CDR1 is SGHNT and CDR2 is YENEEA in the germline V gene. Trimming pared 5 bases from V and 4 bases from J, leaving 8 bases between. The CDR3 region has the DNA TGTGCCAGCAGCGACGGGAGCACTGAAGCTTTCTTT. Amino acid sequence: CASSDGSTEAFF. The variable domain in full, completed from reference TRBV11-3 and TRBJ1-1, reads EAGVVQSPRYKIIEKKQPVAFWCNPISGHNTLYWYLQNLGQGPELLIRYENEEAVDDSQLPKDRFSAERLKGVDSTLKIQPAELGDSAVYLCASSDGSTEAFFGQGTRLTVV.

This clonotype was counted ten times or more. The chain links TRBV18 to TRBJ1-1; D is possibly TRBD1 (6 bases). V lost 6 bases and J 1 base, leaving 15 bases between the germline ends. CDR1 and CDR2 from the germline V gene are KGHSH and LQKENI. The CDR3 contains 15 residues. CDR3 sequence reads: CASSQTGLTNTEAFF. The CDR3 DNA reads as TGTGCCAGCTCGCAGACAGGACTTACGAACACTGAAGCTTTCTTT.

In its sample, this clonotype was seen many times. The J gene is TRBJ2-1, the V gene TRBV19; D remains ambiguous. Germline CDR1 and CDR2: LNHDA and SQIVND (reference sequence). The CDR3 totals 15 residues. With 1 base removed from V and 6 bases from J, the gap between germline ends came to 13 bases. In DNA, the CDR3 is TGTGCCAGTAGTATAGGCCCGCTAGAAGGCAATGAGCAGTTCTTC. Protein: CASSIGPLEGNEQFF.

This clonotype was detected many times. The CDR3 protein is CASSLYARYEQYF. The CDR3 nucleotides read TGTGCCAGCAGCTTATATGCCCGCTACGAGCAGTACTTC. The chain couples TRBV7-2 to TRBJ2-7; the D is unclear. CDR1 SGHTA and CDR2 FQGNSA come from the germline V gene. Trimming left V 2 bases short and J 3 bases short, with 8 bases between. The CDR3 length is 13 residues.

The V call is TRBV6-2 or TRBV6-3, the J call TRBJ2-3; D gene ambiguous. Germline lookup yields CDR1 MNHEY and CDR2 SVGEGT. CDR3 length: 12 amino acids. Deletions cut 6 bases from V and 8 bases from J, with 12 bases between. In DNA, the CDR3 is TGTGCCAGCAGATACGATTGGGGTACGCAGTATTTT. This translates into CASRYDWGTQYF.

The V call is TRBV5-4, the J call TRBJ2-1; no definite D call. Germline loops: CDR1 SGHNT, CDR2 YYREEE (reference sequence). Trimming removed 5 bases at V and 1 base at J, with 13 bases between. The CDR3 sequence is 15 residues long. CDR3 coding DNA: TGTGCCAGCAGTCGGGCATGCGCATCCTACAATGAGCAGTTCTTC. It translates to CASSRACASYNEQFF.

Concerning this clonotype: One end of the junction does not line up with germline, which may come from a read error. The rearrangement joins TRBV6-4 to TRBJ1-2; D is uncertain. This CDR3 contains 10 residues. Germline V CDR1 and CDR2: MRHNA, SNTAGT. The CDR3 here is CVSSDGMDTF. Written as DNA, the CDR3 is TGTGTCAGCAGTGATGGTATGGACACCTTC.

As regards this clonotype: This may stem from a read error, because a much larger clone lies one nucleotide away. Lacking the conserved final phenylalanine or tryptophan, this CDR3 likely reflects a read error. The chain uses TRBV7-9 and TRBJ2-7; D remains ambiguous. Germline V gene data show CDR1 as SEHNR and CDR2 as FQNEAQ (reference sequence). The CDR3 covers 11 residues. V dropped 1 base and J dropped 4 bases, with 2 bases sitting between them. CDR3 bases: TGTGCCAGCAGCTTAGAGTACGAGCAGTACCTC. This sequence encodes CASSLEYEQYL.

This clonotype was recorded at least ten times. J is TRBJ1-1 and V is TRBV28; no clear D gene. Trimming removed 5 bases from V and 5 bases from J, with 9 bases in between. This CDR3 has 12 residues. The V gene's germline CDR1 is MDHEN and CDR2 SYDVKM. In DNA form, the CDR3 reads TGTGCCAGCAGTACCGCCGGGACTGAAGCTTTCTTT. Its translation is CASSTAGTEAFF.

A remark on this clonotype: Given a much more abundant clone one base away, this may be a read error. V is TRBV6-4 and J is TRBJ1-2; the D is unclear. Trimming cost V 3 bases and J 4 bases, with 21 bases left between them. CDR1 is MRHNA, CDR2 SNTAGT, per germline. The CDR3 length is 17 residues. CDR3: CASSEGDPHGKTYGYTF. The CDR3 DNA follows: TGTGCCAGCAGTGAGGGCGACCCACACGGAAAGACCTATGGCTACACCTTC.

V is TRBV18 and J is TRBJ2-1; D possibly corresponds to TRBD2 (5 bases). This CDR3 spans 14 amino acids. Germline V gene sequence: CDR1 KGHSH, CDR2 LQKENI. V was clipped by 5 bases and J by 4 bases, with 12 bases between them. The DNA for the CDR3 is TGTGCCAGCTCAAATCTAGCCGGATACAATGAGCAGTTCTTC. Translating gives CASSNLAGYNEQFF.

For this clonotype: A read error is possible here, since a much larger clone lies one base away. The J gene is TRBJ2-2, the V gene TRBV19; D gene ambiguous. Between the trimmed V and J ends, which lost 3 bases and 6 bases, there was a span of 17 bases. Germline CDR1 and CDR2: LNHDA and SQIVND (reference sequence). The CDR3 consists of 16 residues. The CDR3 DNA reads TGTGCCAGTAGTATGAGGCGGCCGCCGGCGTCCGGGGAGCTGTTTTTT. This gives the protein CASSMRRPPASGELFF.

This clonotype was observed at least ten times. This chain's CDR3 is CASGLRVATNEKLFF. As DNA, the CDR3 is TGTGCCAGCGGCCTCAGGGTCGCAACTAATGAAAAACTGTTTTTT. This chain links TRBV28 with TRBJ1-4; TRBD1 is a possible D gene (5 bases). V lost 8 bases and J lost 0, with 13 bases in between. The CDR3 is made up of 15 amino acids. The V gene's germline CDR1 is MDHEN and CDR2 SYDVKM.

This clonotype has just a few counts. V and J are TRBV4-3 and TRBJ2-1; D is unresolved. There are 13 residues in the CDR3. Germline lookup yields CDR1 LGHNA and CDR2 YSLEER. Trimming cost V 3 bases and J 6 bases, with 9 bases left between them. The CDR3 loop is CASSQGYFNEQFF. DNA of the CDR3: TGCGCCAGCAGCCAGGGCTATTTCAATGAGCAGTTCTTC.

This clonotype was seen only a few times. The chain recombines TRBV19 with TRBJ2-1, with TRBD2 matching over 13 bases. J was trimmed by 0 bases and V by 9 bases; bases with no gene match: 5. The CDR3 extends over 16 amino acids. Germline loops: CDR1 LNHDA, CDR2 SQIVND (reference sequence). This CDR3 reads CASRLAGGPSYNEQFF. The CDR3 region has the DNA TGTGCCAGCCGACTAGCGGGGGGCCCCTCCTACAATGAGCAGTTCTTC.

The V call is TRBV20-1, the J call TRBJ2-1; maybe TRBD2 (5 bases). The V end lost 3 bases, the J end lost 0 bases, and 9 bases lay between the germline ends. Germline assignment: CDR1 DFQATT and CDR2 SNEGSKA (reference sequence). This CDR3 comprises 14 residues. In DNA form, the CDR3 reads TGCAGTGCTAGTGTAGGGAGCTCCTACAATGAGCAGTTCTTC. Translated: CSASVGSSYNEQFF.

This clonotype was seen a single time. Possible read error: a much larger clone is one base away. The V and J genes are TRBV6-6 and TRBJ2-1; D not resolved. Looked up from germline, CDR1 is MNHNY and CDR2 is SVGAGI (reference sequence). There are 15 residues in the CDR3. V was cut by 0 bases and J by 10 bases, with 16 bases left in between. CDR3 loop: CASSYSNLVVGEQFF. The CDR3 DNA is TGTGCCAGCAGTTACTCGAACCTAGTGGTTGGGGAGCAGTTCTTC.

A remark on this clonotype: Compared with germline, one end of the junction differs, possibly owing to a read error. V usage is TRBV9 and J usage is TRBJ2-4; 7 bases are shared with TRBD2. Germline assignment: CDR1 SGDLS and CDR2 YYNGEE. The CDR3 extends over 15 amino acids. The CDR3 region has the DNA TGTGCCAGCAGCTTGTGGGGGGAGGGGAAAAACATTCGGTACTTC. It yields the protein CASSLWGEGKNIRYF.

The sample holds many counts of this clonotype. The chain uses TRBV24-1 and TRBJ1-2; D remains unclear. The CDR3 has 17 amino acids. Trimming stripped 5 bases from V and 4 bases from J, with 22 bases between. Germline CDR1 is KGHDR and CDR2 is SFDVKD. The CDR3 reads CATSGLVSTRKTYGYTF. The CDR3 DNA is TGTGCCACCAGTGGACTCGTTAGTACCAGAAAGACCTATGGCTACACCTTC.

Ten or more counts support this clonotype. The V and J genes are TRBV24-1 and TRBJ1-5; 8 nucleotides align to TRBD1. With 4 bases clipped from V and 4 bases from J, the junction kept 17 bases outside the gene matches. The CDR3 is 19 residues long. The germline V gene has CDR1 KGHDR and CDR2 SFDVKD. CDR3 residues: CATSEPPGGQVGGNQPQHF. CDR3 DNA: TGTGCCACCAGTGAACCCCCGGGGGGACAGGTCGGGGGTAATCAGCCCCAGCATTTT.

About this clonotype itself: With a much larger clone just one base away, this may be a read error. The V call is TRBV10-1, the J call TRBJ1-4; D is uncertain. The CDR3 loop spans 16 amino acids. Looked up from germline, CDR1 is WNHNN and CDR2 is SYGVQD (reference sequence). The CDR3 protein is CASSEVPRGWDEKLSF. In DNA form, the CDR3 reads TGCGCCAGCAGTGAGGTCCCCAGAGGGTGGGATGAAAAACTGTCTTTT.

This clonotype was observed at least ten times. DNA of the CDR3: TGTGCCAGCAGTTACGGGACATCGAATGAGCAGTTCTTC. Translated: CASSYGTSNEQFF. The chain is built from TRBV6-6 and TRBJ2-1; a possible D gene is TRBD1 (6 bases). V shed 2 bases and J shed 7 bases, with 9 bases lying between them. Germline CDR1 and CDR2: MNHNY and SVGAGI (reference sequence). There are 13 residues in the CDR3.

This clonotype was observed a few times. This chain links TRBV5-4 with TRBJ1-2, with no clear D. Germline lookup yields CDR1 SGHNT and CDR2 YYREEE (reference sequence). The CDR3 loop spans 16 amino acids. V was pared by 7 bases and J by 4 bases, with 23 bases between. CDR3 nucleotides: TGTGCCAGCTCAATGTGCGTACCAGGAAAGACCTATGGCTACACCTTC. It codes for CASSMCVPGKTYGYTF. Full variable domain (outside the CDR3, taken from reference TRBV5-4 and TRBJ1-2): ETGVTQSPTHLIKTRGQQVTLRCSSQSGHNTVSWYQQALGQGPQFIFQYYREEENGRGNFPPRFSGLQFPNYSSELNVNALELDDSALYLCASSMCVPGKTYGYTFGSGTRLTVV.

A word on this clonotype: This sequence may be a read error, since a much larger clone differs from it by one base. The chain couples TRBV7-2 to TRBJ1-1; D might be TRBD1 (5 bases). Looked up from germline, CDR1 is SGHTA and CDR2 is FQGNSA. Trimming removed 6 bases from V and 4 bases from J, with 12 bases in between. The CDR3 runs 13 residues. CDR3 residues: CASSRTGGTEAFF. CDR3 DNA sequence: TGTGCCAGCAGTCGAACGGGGGGCACTGAAGCTTTCTTT.

In this sample, this clonotype turned up many times. The chain employs TRBV19 and TRBJ1-5, with D uncertain. The germline CDR1 and CDR2 sequences are LNHDA and SQIVND (reference sequence). The CDR3 runs 15 residues. Trimming left V 2 bases short and J 0 bases short, with 8 bases between. In nucleotides, the CDR3 is TGTGCCAGTAGTATAAAGTATCTTAGCAATCAGCCCCAGCATTTT. Its translation is CASSIKYLSNQPQHF.

Comment on this clonotype: One base away lies a much larger clone, so this may be a sequencing read error. The V gene is TRBV19, the J gene TRBJ2-5; 9 positions agree with TRBD1. The CDR3 sequence is 16 residues long. CDR1 is LNHDA, CDR2 SQIVND, per germline (reference sequence). The CDR3 DNA reads as TGTACCAGTAGTATGCCTACAGGGGGCGCGGAGGAGACCCAGTACTTC. It encodes CTSSMPTGGAEETQYF.

In its sample, this clonotype was seen many times. This rearrangement joins TRBV5-1 to TRBJ2-3; tentatively, D is TRBD1 (5 bases). Germline V lookup: CDR1 SGHRS, CDR2 YFSETQ. The V and J ends lost 0 bases and 1 base respectively, with 12 bases between them. CDR3 length equals 16 residues. The chain's CDR3 is CASSLATKGGTDTQYF. The CDR3 DNA reads TGCGCCAGCAGCTTGGCCACGAAAGGGGGCACAGATACGCAGTATTTT. Filled out from reference TRBV5-1 and TRBJ2-3, the complete variable domain reads KAGVTQTPRYLIKTRGQQVTLSCSPISGHRSVSWYQQTPGQGLQFLFEYFSETQRNKGNFPGRFSGRQFSNSRSEMNVSTLELGDSALYLCASSLATKGGTDTQYFGPGTRLTVL.

This clonotype has more than one count but fewer than ten. V gene TRBV7-2 combines with J gene TRBJ2-3, with TRBD1 matching 10 bases. This CDR3 has 16 amino acids. Germline CDR1 is SGHTA and CDR2 is FQGNSA. V was clipped by 10 bases and J by 2 bases; unmatched bases: 12. The CDR3 bases are TGTGCCACCAGAACCGGGACAGGGGAGTACACAGATACGCAGTATTTT. Encoded protein: CATRTGTGEYTDTQYF.